This record concerns one T cell receptor beta chain sequence. The study included ophthalmopathy patients with Clinical Activity Score at least 3, NOSPECS grade at least 4 and duration under 3 months. From RNA transcripts, TCR beta CDR3 regions were amplified. The HTBI primer set was used in a first-round RT-PCR of the TCR CDR3. TCRdb reprocessed the multiplex PCR reads via MiXCR and lists one record per CDR3 protein. Of 490,000 or so distinct CDR3 sequences listed, 15% to 20% are singletons. The data stem from a study of T cells in Graves' hyperthyroidism and ophthalmopathy. Study at large: Once the initial diagnosis was made, peripheral blood was obtained before any treatment.

The CDR3 runs to 12 residues. From germline, CDR1 is SGHTA and CDR2 FQGNSA. The V and J ends lost 2 bases and 15 bases respectively, with 11 bases between them. The sequenced sample consisted of blood. V is TRBV7-2 and J is TRBJ1-6; tentative D call: TRBD1 (5 bases). This TCR came from a woman in her twenties or thirties with Graves' ophthalmopathy. CDR3 amino acids: CASSLLGGGLHF. CDR3 DNA sequence: TGTGCCAGCAGCTTATTGGGGGGGGGCCTCCACTTT. Filled out from reference TRBV7-2 and TRBJ1-6, the complete variable domain reads GAGVSQSPSNKVTEKGKDVELRCDPISGHTALYWYRQSLGQGLEFLIYFQGNSAPDKSGLPSDRFSAERTGGSVSTLTIQRTQQEDSAVYLCASSLLGGGLHFGNGTRLTVT.